One and the same sample provided the 19 T cell receptor beta chains below, sequenced in a study of blood T cell repertoires in COVID-19. The protocol was immunoSEQ multiplex PCR, while the TCRdb copy is restricted to in-frame clones and leaves out a portion. The sample gives some 190,000 clones, about 80% of which show up once; over 13% is in the top ten. Sample: PBMCs or T cells enriched from blood (not recorded which). These receptors all come from a man in his sixties who had been exposed to COVID-19.

This clone was counted once. The chain combines TRBV3-1 (or the pseudogene TRBV3-2) with TRBJ1-2; TRBD1 agrees at 9 bases. V lost 2 bases to trimming and J lost 8 bases; unmatched junction nucleotides: 12. This CDR3 contains 16 residues. In germline, CDR1 is LGHDT, CDR2 YNNKEL (reference sequence). The CDR3 here is CASSQFYRTGVFGYTF. In DNA, the CDR3 is TGTGCCAGCAGCCAATTCTACAGGACAGGGGTTTTCGGCTACACCTTC.

The chain is built from TRBV9 and TRBJ2-2, with 7 nucleotides matching TRBD1. The CDR3 loop spans 15 amino acids. Looked up from germline, CDR1 is SGDLS and CDR2 is YYNGEE. V was pared by 3 bases and J by 6 bases, with 8 bases of the junction left unmatched. CDR3 sequence reads: CASSGRSTGAGELFF. CDR3 in DNA: TGTGCCAGCAGCGGCCGATCCACAGGGGCCGGGGAGCTGTTTTTT.

This clone was detected only a few times. This chain uses TRBV29-1 with TRBJ2-3; 7 bases line up with TRBD2. CDR1 is SQVTM, CDR2 ANQGSEA, per germline. V lost 1 base, J lost 4 bases, and 5 bases stayed unmatched. The CDR3 covers 14 residues. CDR3 bases: TGCAGCGTTGAAGGTGGCGGGAGCGCAGATACGCAGTATTTT. This translates into CSVEGGGSADTQYF.

This clone has only one observation. This rearrangement joins TRBV2 to TRBJ2-1; D perhaps matches TRBD2 (5 bases). The germline V gene encodes CDR1 SNHLY and CDR2 FYNNEI. The CDR3 consists of 14 residues. V was trimmed by 4 bases and J by 7 bases, leaving 14 bases between them. CDR3 in DNA: TGTGCCAGCAGTGGGGAGTTTGGGGTAAATGAGCAGTTCTTC. It codes for CASSGEFGVNEQFF.

The chain links TRBV6-2 or TRBV6-3 to TRBJ2-3; 9 bases are a match to TRBD1. Germline loops: CDR1 MNHEY, CDR2 SVGEGT. J lost 1 base, V lost 6 bases, and 5 bases had no gene match. This CDR3 has 15 residues. The CDR3: CASSWTGDRTDTQYF. The CDR3 nucleotides read TGTGCCAGCAGCTGGACAGGGGATCGCACAGATACGCAGTATTTT.

V usage is TRBV9 and J usage is TRBJ2-5, with 9 bases that match TRBD2. This CDR3 spans 18 amino acids. Germline CDR1 SGDLS, CDR2 YYNGEE. V was clipped by 0 bases and J by 4 bases; unmatched bases: 13. The CDR3 coding sequence is TGTGCCAGCAGCGTAGGGTTAGCGGGAGATTATTTAGGAGAGACCCAGTACTTC. This sequence encodes CASSVGLAGDYLGETQYF.

V and J are TRBV11-2 and TRBJ2-7, with D possibly matching TRBD1 (6 bases). The CDR3 spans 15 residues. V was clipped by 6 bases and J by 3 bases, with 18 bases between them. Germline V lookup: CDR1 SGHAT, CDR2 FQNNGV. In nucleotides, the CDR3 is TGTGCCAGCAGGCGCTCTGGACAGTCAGACTACGAGCAGTACTTC. This sequence encodes CASRRSGQSDYEQYF.

V usage is TRBV6-5 and J usage is TRBJ2-2, with TRBD2 as a possible D gene (6 bases). Germline V gene data show CDR1 as MNHEY and CDR2 as SVGAGI. V was trimmed by 7 bases and J by 2 bases, leaving 8 bases between them. The CDR3 totals 13 residues. The CDR3 sequence is CASKTRNTGELFF. The CDR3 DNA follows: TGTGCCAGCAAGACTAGAAACACCGGGGAGCTGTTTTTT.

The rearrangement joins TRBV5-1 to TRBJ2-7, with a possible D match to TRBD2 (5 bases). The V and J ends lost 1 base and 2 bases respectively, with 10 bases between them. Germline V CDR1 and CDR2: SGHRS, YFSETQ. CDR3 size: 14 residues. Here the CDR3 DNA reads TGCGCCAGCAGCTTGATGGCGGGCCCCTACGAGCAGTACTTC. Protein sequence: CASSLMAGPYEQYF. Filled out from reference TRBV5-1 and TRBJ2-7, the complete variable domain reads KAGVTQTPRYLIKTRGQQVTLSCSPISGHRSVSWYQQTPGQGLQFLFEYFSETQRNKGNFPGRFSGRQFSNSRSEMNVSTLELGDSALYLCASSLMAGPYEQYFGPGTRLTVT.

The rearrangement uses TRBV5-4 and TRBJ2-7; 8 positions agree with TRBD1. The CDR3 is made up of 13 amino acids. The germline gives CDR1 SGHNT, CDR2 YYREEE (reference sequence). The ends lost 7 bases at V and 6 bases at J; junction bases unmatched: 9. This CDR3 reads CASGKDRVLEQYF. The CDR3 DNA follows: TGTGCCAGCGGAAAGGACAGGGTCCTCGAGCAGTACTTC.

This chain links TRBV5-6 with TRBJ1-1, with D possibly TRBD1 on 6 matching bases. Germline V gene sequence: CDR1 SGHDT, CDR2 YYEEEE. Trimming took off 4 bases at V and 1 base at J, with 14 bases between the two ends. This CDR3 spans 15 amino acids. CDR3 region: CASSLSGTSNTEAFF. The CDR3 DNA reads TGTGCCAGCAGCCTCTCCGGGACATCGAACACTGAAGCTTTCTTT.

This chain connects TRBV6-1 to TRBJ2-7; a weak D match, TRBD1 (6 bases). Germline CDR1 and CDR2: MNHNS and SASEGT. The CDR3 runs 16 residues. Trimming stripped 4 bases from V and 0 bases from J, with 16 bases between. This CDR3 reads CASSAADRRNSYEQYF. The CDR3 nucleotides are TGTGCCAGCAGTGCAGCCGACAGGAGAAACTCCTACGAGCAGTACTTC.

The chain has TRBV28 and TRBJ1-1; D is possibly TRBD1 (5 bases). V gave up 3 bases and J gave up 9 bases, with 20 bases separating them. The CDR3 is 15 amino acids. Germline CDR1 is MDHEN and CDR2 is SYDVKM. The CDR3, as DNA: TGTGCCAGCAGTTTTCTAGATCGAGACAGAGATCAAGCTTTCTTT. This encodes CASSFLDRDRDQAFF. The full variable domain, in which reference TRBV28 and TRBJ1-1 provide the parts outside the CDR3, is DVKVTQSSRYLVKRTGEKVFLECVQDMDHENMFWYRQDPGLGLRLIYFSYDVKMKEKGDIPEGYSVSREKKERFSLILESASTNQTSMYLCASSFLDRDRDQAFFGQGTRLTVV.

The chain has TRBV7-8 and TRBJ1-4; TRBD1 matches 8 bases. The CDR3 covers 14 residues. Per the germline V gene, CDR1 is SGHVS and CDR2 is FQNEAQ. V shed 3 bases and J 7 bases; nucleotides not matched to a gene: 4. CDR3 DNA sequence: TGTGCCAGCAGCTTCGGACAGGGAAGTGAAAAACTGTTTTTT. Translation gives CASSFGQGSEKLFF.

The chain combines TRBV3-1 (or the pseudogene TRBV3-2) with TRBJ2-2; 7 nucleotides line up with TRBD1. After removal of 3 bases from V and 6 bases from J, the junction contained 10 bases not matched to a gene. The CDR3 contains 16 residues. Germline CDR1 and CDR2: LGHDT and YNNKEL (reference sequence). CDR3 sequence reads: CASSQSVLGGPGELFF. CDR3 nucleotides: TGTGCCAGCAGCCAGAGTGTATTAGGGGGCCCCGGGGAGCTGTTTTTT.

This sequence joins TRBV4-1 and TRBJ2-1; TRBD2 matches at 8 bases. CDR1 MGHRA and CDR2 YSYEKL come from the germline V gene. J was trimmed by 0 bases and V by 0 bases; bases with no gene match: 1. CDR3 length equals 16 residues. CDR3 sequence (DNA): TGCGCCAGCAGCCAAGAACTAGCGGACTCCTACAATGAGCAGTTCTTC. It translates to CASSQELADSYNEQFF.

CDR3 amino acids: CASSRDRGTIYGYTF. The CDR3 nucleotides are TGCGCCAGCAGCAGGGACAGAGGGACCATATATGGCTACACCTTC. The rearrangement links TRBV5-1 to TRBJ1-2, with TRBD1 identical over 7 bases. With V trimmed by 4 bases and J by 5 bases, 11 bases remained unmatched. Germline loops: CDR1 SGHRS, CDR2 YFSETQ. The CDR3 has 15 residues.

The DNA of the CDR3 is TGTGCCAGCAGCCCCGGCAGGACAGACACCGGGGAGCTGTTTTTT. Amino acids: CASSPGRTDTGELFF. The chain links TRBV28 to TRBJ2-2; the D gene is possibly TRBD1 (6 bases). V shed 6 bases and J shed 3 bases, with 14 bases lying between them. Germline V gene lookup returns CDR1 MDHEN and CDR2 SYDVKM. This CDR3 is built from 15 residues.

The gene calls are TRBV5-1 and TRBJ1-1; 10 bases are a match to TRBD1. This CDR3 spans 15 amino acids. Germline V gives CDR1 SGHRS, CDR2 YFSETQ. J was trimmed by 8 bases and V by 0 bases; bases with no gene match: 7. CDR3 DNA: TGCGCCAGCAGCTTGGGTCAGACAGGGGGCTCAGAAGCTTTCTTT. Encoded protein: CASSLGQTGGSEAFF.